This T cell receptor (beta chain) came from a study of Graves' ophthalmopathy and Graves' hyperthyroidism. Study-level results: Using a 13-signature model, the authors split ophthalmopathy from stable hyperthyroidism, with about 90% sensitivity and roughly 83% specificity. Blood also held most thyroid clonotypes expanded above 0.001 frequency.

Ophthalmopathy was moderately-to-severely active, CAS at least 3, NOSPECS at least 4, lasting under 3 months. Comments on this clonotype: Its target is unknown.

CDR1 and CDR2 (germline): KGHDR, SFDVKD. The length of the CDR3 is 14 residues. The junction had 4 bases not matched to a gene; V was cut back by 3 bases and J by 5 bases. Beta-chain TCR CDR3 regions were amplified from RNA transcripts. HTBI-primed RT-PCR formed the first round, and a multiplex PCR formed the second. TCRdb independently ran MiXCR on the multiplex PCR reads; one entry per CDR3 protein. The sample includes 240,000 or so distinct CDR3 sequences, roughly 50% seen only once; the top ten take over 40%. This rearrangement joins TRBV24-1 to TRBJ2-5; 8 nucleotides line up with TRBD1. The origin of this receptor is an adult man with Graves' ophthalmopathy. Sequenced: peripheral blood. The CDR3 sequence: CATSDQGARETQYF. The CDR3 DNA reads TGTGCCACCAGTGATCAGGGGGCGCGGGAGACCCAGTACTTC.